Listed here are 19 T cell receptor beta chains from one sample, sequenced in a study of CD8+CD57+ T cells in acquired aplastic anemia. Genomic DNA served as template for TCR beta VDJ and CDR3 profiling. One entry per CDR3 protein, called by TCRdb with MiXCR from the reads. The table includes some 200,000 distinct CDR3 sequences, approximately 35% detected once. Sequenced material: sorted CD4+, CD8+, or CD8+CD57+ T cells (not recorded which) from PBMCs. These receptors all stem from a human donor in good health, serving as a control.

This clonotype was seen at least ten times. The V call is TRBV6-1, the J call TRBJ2-3; tentatively, D is TRBD2 (5 bases). Germline V gene data show CDR1 as MNHNS and CDR2 as SASEGT. This CDR3 is built from 12 residues. The ends were cut back, 6 bases at V and 3 bases at J, with 7 bases in the middle. The chain's CDR3 is CASRGGTDTQYF. CDR3 nucleotides: TGTGCCAGCAGAGGAGGTACAGATACGCAGTATTTT.

This clonotype has ten or more counts. This rearrangement joins TRBV20-1 to TRBJ2-5, with a weak D call TRBD1 (6 bases). CDR3 length: 15 residues. V was clipped by 2 bases and J by 5 bases, with 18 bases between them. Germline assignment: CDR1 DFQATT and CDR2 SNEGSKA (reference sequence). CDR3 DNA: TGCAGTGCTAGAAACCCTAGAGGGGGTCCTGAGACCCAGTACTTC. This sequence encodes CSARNPRGGPETQYF.

In regard to this clonotype: A read error may be the cause here, since a much bigger clone is one base away. The CDR3 here is CASSFVNTGGLFF. The CDR3 region has the DNA TGTGCCAGCAGCTTCGTAAACACCGGGGGGCTGTTTTTT. The chain couples TRBV7-9 to TRBJ2-2; possible D gene TRBD2, 6 bases. This CDR3 is 13 amino acids long. CDR1 and CDR2 from the germline V gene are SEHNR and FQNEAQ (reference sequence).

This chain uses TRBV4-1 with TRBJ2-3, with 9 bases fitting TRBD2. CDR3 length: 18 amino acids. V dropped 4 bases and J dropped 3; count of bases not matched to a gene: 14. Germline V gene data show CDR1 as MGHRA and CDR2 as YSYEKL. The CDR3 DNA reads TGCGCCAGCAGCCTATATTGGCATTCTAGCGGGGAGACAGATACGCAGTATTTT. This translates into CASSLYWHSSGETDTQYF.

V is TRBV20-1 and J is TRBJ1-2, with 7 positions matching TRBD1. CDR1 and CDR2 (germline): DFQATT, SNEGSKA (reference sequence). The CDR3 sequence is 15 residues long. The ends lost 5 bases at V and 2 bases at J; junction bases unmatched: 11. CDR3 amino acids: CSAPQLGQANYGYTF. CDR3 in DNA: TGCAGTGCTCCTCAACTCGGACAGGCAAACTATGGCTACACCTTC.

This clonotype was counted a single time. The chain couples TRBV10-3 to TRBJ1-2; 8 bases line up with TRBD1. This CDR3 region has 14 residues. CDR1 ENHRY and CDR2 SYGVKD come from the germline V gene. After removal of 6 bases from V and 5 bases from J, the junction contained 8 bases not matched to a gene. CDR3 sequence (DNA): TGTGCCATCAGAGGTGACAGGGGAGGTTATGGCTACACCTTC. It translates to CAIRGDRGGYGYTF.

The sample holds one count of this clonotype. The gene calls are TRBV18 and TRBJ2-7; 7 nucleotides align to TRBD1. CDR1 and CDR2 from the germline V gene are KGHSH and LQKENI. The trim removed 3 bases at V and 6 bases at J, leaving 5 bases unmatched. This CDR3 has 13 residues. CDR3 DNA: TGTGCCAGCTCACCTATCTCAGGGGGCGAGCAGTACTTC. Its translation: CASSPISGGEQYF.

With regard to this clonotype: Just one base apart from a much larger clone, this may be a read error. The chain is built from TRBV3-1 and TRBJ1-6; TRBD1 is a possible D gene (5 bases). V was trimmed by 3 bases and J by 3 bases, leaving 15 bases between them. Germline lookup yields CDR1 LGHDT and CDR2 YNNKEL (reference sequence). This CDR3 comprises 17 residues. The CDR3, as DNA: TGTGCCAGCAGCCAGATCCCGACAGCCGTCTATAATTCACCCCTCCACTTT. Translation gives CASSQIPTAVYNSPLHF.

In this sample, this clonotype turned up many times. The V call is TRBV7-9, the J call TRBJ2-5, with 8 positions matching TRBD1. The CDR3 has 13 residues. CDR1 and CDR2 from the germline V gene are SEHNR and FQNEAQ (reference sequence). Trimming cost V 2 bases and J 7 bases; bases outside gene matches: 3. The CDR3 DNA reads as TGTGCCAGCAGCTTACCAGGGGGCGGGACCCAGTACTTC. Its translation is CASSLPGGGTQYF.

V usage is TRBV7-3 and J usage is TRBJ2-3; D unclear. The germline V gene encodes CDR1 SGHTA and CDR2 FQGTGA. V lost 4 bases and J lost 0, with 11 bases in between. There are 15 residues in the CDR3. The CDR3 region has the DNA TGTGCCAGCAGCTACACAAAGGGCAGCACAGATACGCAGTATTTT. This translates into CASSYTKGSTDTQYF.

There are many counts of this clonotype. The chain's CDR3 is CAISESGLETWGQYF. The CDR3 region has the DNA TGTGCCATCAGTGAGTCAGGTCTAGAGACTTGGGGGCAGTATTTT. The rearrangement joins TRBV10-3 to TRBJ2-3, with D hard to call. This CDR3 comprises 15 residues. The germline gives CDR1 ENHRY, CDR2 SYGVKD. V was pared by 0 bases and J by 11 bases, with 18 bases between.

The chain couples TRBV6-5 to TRBJ1-1; D ambiguous. The ends were cut back, 4 bases at V and 4 bases at J, with 13 bases in the middle. The CDR3 totals 14 residues. CDR1 is MNHEY, CDR2 SVGAGI, per germline. This CDR3 is CASSSNTVSTEAFF. The CDR3 DNA is TGTGCCAGCAGTTCCAACACCGTGAGCACTGAAGCTTTCTTT.

This clonotype has only a few counts. This chain uses TRBV12-3 or TRBV12-4 with TRBJ1-2, with D possibly TRBD1 on 5 matching bases. The V gene lost 8 bases and the J gene lost 0 bases, with 19 bases spanning the gap. This CDR3 spans 16 amino acids. The CDR3 DNA is TGTGCCAGCGATCAGAGATACAGGATTACTAACTATGGCTACACCTTC. Translated, it gives CASDQRYRITNYGYTF.

This clonotype was observed many times. J is TRBJ2-7 and V is TRBV20-1; a weak D match, TRBD1 (6 bases). Germline V CDR1 and CDR2: DFQATT, SNEGSKA (reference sequence). V lost 4 bases and J 2 bases, leaving 15 bases between the germline ends. This CDR3 contains 14 residues. CDR3 region: CSATGAATTYEQYF. CDR3 DNA: TGCAGTGCTACAGGGGCAGCAACCACCTACGAGCAGTACTTC.

The rearrangement uses TRBV9 and TRBJ2-6, with D possibly matching TRBD2 (5 bases). V was shortened by 4 bases and J by 0 bases, with 8 bases between the two germline ends. CDR1 and CDR2 (germline): SGDLS, YYNGEE. The CDR3 totals 15 residues. In nucleotides, the CDR3 is TGTGCCAGCAGCACCCGGGGCTCTGGGGCCAACGTCCTGACTTTC. Translated, it gives CASSTRGSGANVLTF.

V usage is TRBV27 and J usage is TRBJ2-7; 9 bases are shared with TRBD1. There are 14 residues in the CDR3. After removal of 5 bases from V and 2 bases from J, the junction contained 4 bases not matched to a gene. The germline V gene encodes CDR1 MNHEY and CDR2 SMNVEV (reference sequence). CDR3 region: CASSRTGATYEQYF. CDR3 coding DNA: TGTGCCAGCAGTCGGACAGGGGCAACCTACGAGCAGTACTTC.

The V and J genes are TRBV2 and TRBJ1-5; no clear D. V was trimmed by 5 bases and J by 2 bases, leaving 13 bases between them. Germline V gene sequence: CDR1 SNHLY, CDR2 FYNNEI. CDR3 length equals 15 residues. CDR3 protein: CASSQGRLGNQPQHF. The DNA for the CDR3 is TGTGCCAGCAGTCAAGGACGGTTGGGCAATCAGCCCCAGCATTTT. Looking up the rest from reference TRBV2 and TRBJ1-5 gives the full variable domain: EPEVTQTPSHQVTQMGQEVILRCVPISNHLYFYWYRQILGQKVEFLVSFYNNEISEKSEIFDDQFSVERPDGSNFTLKIRSTKLEDSAMYFCASSQGRLGNQPQHFGDGTRLSIL.

This chain uses TRBV5-6 with TRBJ2-7; D not certain. The CDR3 is 14 amino acids. With 0 bases removed from V and 3 bases from J, the gap between germline ends came to 10 bases. Germline loops: CDR1 SGHDT, CDR2 YYEEEE. CDR3 loop: CASSLAGRFYEQYF. CDR3 sequence (DNA): TGTGCCAGCAGCTTGGCCGGACGGTTCTACGAGCAGTACTTC.

A word on this clonotype: The CDR3 does not close with the conserved phenylalanine or tryptophan, likely indicating a read error. This chain links TRBV25-1 with TRBJ1-6; D not resolved. Trimming cost V 1 base and J 10 bases, with 11 bases left between them. The germline V gene encodes CDR1 MGHDK and CDR2 SYGVNS. This CDR3 comprises 14 residues. This chain's CDR3 is CASSELGFWSPLHC. The CDR3 bases are TGTGCCAGCAGTGAATTGGGGTTTTGGTCACCCCTCCACTGT.